This T cell receptor beta chain emerged from a study of low-dose radiotherapy and immunotherapy resistance in tumors. Looking at the study overall: Intravenous ipilimumab 1 mg/kg every six weeks was given with nivolumab 240 mg every two weeks.

Germline CDR1 is MNHEY and CDR2 is SMNVEV (reference sequence). The CDR3 runs to 15 residues. Alpha- and beta-chain coverage of first-strand cDNA came from TRAV- and TRBV-specific primers. It was with a constant-region primer and a V-primer adapter that TCRs were amplified over about 19 PCR cycles. TCRdb redid the calling of the reads with MiXCR, one entry per CDR3 protein. The sample records under 90,000 distinct CDR3 sequences, 30% to 40% being singletons. As for time point: before trial treatment. In the case of this clonotype: A far larger clone is only one base removed, so a read error is likely.

This clonotype was sampled from a female donor with ovarian cancer. The material sequenced was PBMCs, taken before treatment. The chain carries TRBV27 and TRBJ2-1; 7 nucleotides agree with TRBD2. Here the CDR3 DNA reads TGTGCCACCAGTGACCCGCTAGCGGCAGCCTACGAGCAGATCTTC. This sequence encodes CATSDPLAAAYEQIF.